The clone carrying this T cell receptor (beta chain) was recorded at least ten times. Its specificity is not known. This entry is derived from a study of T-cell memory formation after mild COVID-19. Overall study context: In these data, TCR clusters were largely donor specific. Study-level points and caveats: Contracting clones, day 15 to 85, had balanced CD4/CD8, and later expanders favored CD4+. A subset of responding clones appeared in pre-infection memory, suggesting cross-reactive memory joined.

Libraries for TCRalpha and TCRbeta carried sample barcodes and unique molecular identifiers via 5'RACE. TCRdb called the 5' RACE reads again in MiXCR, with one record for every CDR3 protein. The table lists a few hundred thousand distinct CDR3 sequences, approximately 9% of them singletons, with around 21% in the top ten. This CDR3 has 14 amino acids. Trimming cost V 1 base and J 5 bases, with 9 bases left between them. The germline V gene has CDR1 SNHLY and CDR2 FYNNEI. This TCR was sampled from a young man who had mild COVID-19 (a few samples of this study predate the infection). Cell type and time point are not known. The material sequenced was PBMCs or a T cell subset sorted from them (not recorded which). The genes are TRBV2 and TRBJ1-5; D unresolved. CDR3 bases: TGTGCCAGCAGTGAAGTGACGGCGGATCAGCCCCAGCATTTT. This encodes CASSEVTADQPQHF.